This T cell receptor beta chain was recorded in a study of T cell repertoires in cytomegalovirus infection. TCRdb recomputed calls from the reads with MiXCR, one row per CDR3 protein. The repertoire holds roughly 760,000 distinct CDR3 sequences, with under 40% as singletons. The germline V gene has CDR1 LGHNT and CDR2 FRNRAP. CDR3 length equals 15 residues. Trimming removed 4 bases from V and 2 bases from J; junction bases left unmatched: 6. This clonotype was observed a handful of times. The sequencing sample was made of PBMCs. The chain uses TRBV12-5 and TRBJ2-3; 7 nucleotides align to TRBD2. This sequence was found in a human donor in good health (CMV status not recorded). Some clones in this sample may be carry-over from other donors' samples. This chain's CDR3 is CASGWSGEFTDTQYF. The CDR3 DNA follows: TGTGCTAGTGGTTGGAGCGGGGAGTTCACAGATACGCAGTATTTT.